The 29 T cell receptor beta chains below come from one sample, sequenced in a study of T-cell memory formation after mild COVID-19. In TCRdb, the 5' RACE reads were re-called with MiXCR into one record per CDR3 protein. The table shows a few hundred thousand distinct CDR3 sequences, with just under 20% occurring only once. Input material: PBMCs or a T cell subset sorted from them (not recorded which). The receptor source for this set is a man younger than 30 who had mild COVID-19 (a few samples of this study predate the infection). Cell type and time point are not known.

This clonotype was found a few times. The gene calls are TRBV4-3 and TRBJ2-3; D possibly corresponds to TRBD2 (5 bases). Trimming left V 1 base short and J 6 bases short, with 14 bases between. This CDR3 region has 15 residues. CDR1 LGHNA and CDR2 YSLEER come from the germline V gene. The CDR3 bases are TGCGCCAGCAGCCAAGGGGCGGGTGGACGGGATACGCAGTATTTT. Encoded protein: CASSQGAGGRDTQYF.

This clonotype was picked up a small number of times. The rearrangement uses TRBV20-1 and TRBJ2-7; D may be TRBD1 or TRBD2 (5 bases each). Trimming shortened V by 6 bases and J by 0 bases, and 15 bases separated the two germline ends. CDR3 length equals 14 residues. Germline CDR1 DFQATT, CDR2 SNEGSKA (reference sequence). This CDR3 reads CSALGTESSYEQYF. The CDR3 DNA follows: TGCAGTGCCCTTGGGACCGAGAGCTCCTACGAGCAGTACTTC.

This clonotype was observed a handful of times. The chain combines TRBV6-6 with TRBJ1-1, with a tentative D call TRBD1 (5 bases). V was trimmed by 2 bases and J by 1 base, leaving 8 bases between them. The CDR3 has 14 residues. The germline CDR1 and CDR2 sequences are MNHNY and SVGAGI (reference sequence). The CDR3 region is CASSYRGQNTEAFF. CDR3 DNA: TGTGCCAGCAGTTACAGGGGCCAGAACACTGAAGCTTTCTTT.

This clonotype was seen a few times. The chain combines TRBV14 with TRBJ1-2, with 8 positions matching TRBD1. CDR3 size: 15 residues. Germline CDR1 SGHDN, CDR2 FVKESK. V shed 0 bases and J 4 bases; nucleotides not matched to a gene: 4. CDR3 loop: CASSQERQGIYGYTF. The CDR3 DNA sequence: TGTGCCAGCAGCCAAGAGAGACAGGGGATCTATGGCTACACCTTC.

The rearrangement links TRBV5-8 to TRBJ1-2; D call uncertain. Germline V CDR1 and CDR2: SGHTS, YDEGEE. CDR3 length: 16 amino acids. Deletions cut 4 bases from V and 6 bases from J, with 22 bases between. The DNA of the CDR3 is TGTGCCAGCAGCCCAAGAGCCGGAAAACCTGGGGATGGCTACACCTTC. Translating it yields CASSPRAGKPGDGYTF.

This clonotype occurred a few times. The chain recombines TRBV10-3 with TRBJ2-5, with a tentative D call TRBD1 (6 bases). V gave up 11 bases and J gave up 1 base, with 11 bases separating them. Germline V gives CDR1 ENHRY, CDR2 SYGVKD. The CDR3 has 12 amino acids. CDR3 amino acids: CASRTAQETQYF. CDR3 coding DNA: TGTGCCTCCAGGACAGCCCAAGAGACCCAGTACTTC.

The rearrangement links TRBV7-9 to TRBJ2-7, with D possibly matching TRBD1 (6 bases). Germline CDR1 SEHNR, CDR2 FQNEAQ (reference sequence). V lost 5 bases to trimming and J lost 3 bases, with 20 bases between them. This CDR3 is 16 amino acids long. The CDR3 DNA reads TGTGCCAGCAGCCCAGGAACAGGGTTGATGGACTACGAGCAGTACTTC. Its translation is CASSPGTGLMDYEQYF.

The rearrangement uses TRBV7-9 and TRBJ1-1; 9 bases map to TRBD1. This CDR3 region has 20 residues. V lost 7 bases and J lost 0; bases outside the gene matches: 21. The germline V gene encodes CDR1 SEHNR and CDR2 FQNEAQ (reference sequence). The CDR3 sequence is CASTPGYFRDRESMNTEAFF. The CDR3 DNA is TGTGCCAGCACCCCGGGCTATTTCCGGGACAGGGAGTCAATGAACACTGAAGCTTTCTTT.

This clonotype was found a few times. V gene TRBV9 combines with J gene TRBJ1-1, with TRBD1 matching over 8 bases. The germline gives CDR1 SGDLS, CDR2 YYNGEE. The V gene end was trimmed by 4 bases and the J gene end by 3 bases; junction bases not matched to a gene: 8. The CDR3 has 15 amino acids. The CDR3 bases are TGTGCCAGCAGCCCCGACAGGGGTTGGGACACTGAAGCTTTCTTT. Protein product: CASSPDRGWDTEAFF.

The rearrangement joins TRBV6-2 or TRBV6-3 to TRBJ2-4, with D maybe TRBD1 (6 bases). Trimming took off 4 bases at V and 8 bases at J, with 12 bases between the two ends. This CDR3 region has 13 residues. CDR1 is MNHEY and CDR2 is SVGEGT in the germline V gene. CDR3 protein: CASSLTGLDIQYF. Written as DNA, the CDR3 is TGTGCCAGCAGTTTAACAGGGCTGGACATTCAGTACTTC.

This rearrangement joins TRBV5-1 to TRBJ2-3, with 8 nucleotides matching TRBD2. In germline, CDR1 is SGHRS, CDR2 YFSETQ. The CDR3 totals 15 residues. V was pared by 3 bases and J by 0 bases, with 3 bases of the junction left unmatched. CDR3 DNA sequence: TGCGCCAGCAGCTGGGGCGGGGGGAGCACAGATACGCAGTATTTT. It yields the protein CASSWGGGSTDTQYF.

CDR3 coding DNA: TGCAGTGCTAGGGCAGTGCGGGGGGCCGGGGAGACCCAGTACTTC. Protein product: CSARAVRGAGETQYF. The rearrangement joins TRBV20-1 to TRBJ2-5; TRBD2 matches at 8 bases. The junction had 11 bases not matched to a gene; V was cut back by 3 bases and J by 5 bases. CDR1 is DFQATT, CDR2 SNEGSKA, per germline (reference sequence). This CDR3 has 15 amino acids.

The sample holds a few counts of this clonotype. The V and J genes are TRBV6-5 and TRBJ2-7, with D possibly being TRBD2 (6 bases). V was clipped by 5 bases and J by 1 base, with 15 bases between them. Germline assignment: CDR1 MNHEY and CDR2 SVGAGI. CDR3 length: 15 residues. CDR3 nucleotides: TGTGCCAGCAGTCCTGACGGGACTTATTCCTACGAGCAGTACTTC. Translating it yields CASSPDGTYSYEQYF.

The genes are TRBV7-2 and TRBJ1-1, with D hard to call. V lost 2 bases and J 8 bases, leaving 15 bases between the germline ends. CDR3 length: 14 amino acids. Germline lookup yields CDR1 SGHTA and CDR2 FQGNSA. CDR3 sequence reads: CASSLTGVFGEAFF. As DNA, the CDR3 is TGTGCCAGCAGCTTAACTGGGGTATTTGGAGAAGCTTTCTTT.

This clonotype turned up a few times. V is TRBV5-1 and J is TRBJ2-5; D assignment may be TRBD1 or TRBD2 (6 bases each). V lost 4 bases, J lost 5 bases, and 21 bases lay in between. Germline V gene sequence: CDR1 SGHRS, CDR2 YFSETQ. The CDR3 runs 16 residues. The CDR3 bases are TGCGCCAGCAGCATTACCACCGCCGGGGGCGGGGAGACCCAGTACTTC. Translating it yields CASSITTAGGGETQYF. The variable domain in full, with the rest retrieved from reference TRBV5-1 and TRBJ2-5, is KAGVTQTPRYLIKTRGQQVTLSCSPISGHRSVSWYQQTPGQGLQFLFEYFSETQRNKGNFPGRFSGRQFSNSRSEMNVSTLELGDSALYLCASSITTAGGGETQYFGPGTRLLVL.

The rearrangement uses TRBV5-1 and TRBJ1-3; D is undetermined. Germline V lookup: CDR1 SGHRS, CDR2 YFSETQ. V gave up 0 bases and J gave up 4 bases, with 11 bases separating them. The CDR3 runs to 15 residues. The CDR3 coding sequence is TGCGCCAGCAGCTTGGGTGGCTCGACAGGAAACACCATATATTTT. As protein: CASSLGGSTGNTIYF.

This clonotype was seen only a few times. The chain employs TRBV30 and TRBJ1-1; D unclear. Trimming stripped 7 bases from V and 0 bases from J, with 18 bases between. The CDR3 covers 15 residues. Per germline, CDR1 GTSNPN and CDR2 SVGIG (reference sequence). The CDR3 sequence: CASWRFHGVNTEAFF. CDR3 sequence (DNA): TGTGCCTCATGGCGTTTCCACGGGGTGAACACTGAAGCTTTCTTT.

The chain employs TRBV6-2 or TRBV6-3 and TRBJ2-6, with D hard to call. Per the germline V gene, CDR1 is MNHEY and CDR2 is SVGEGT. The V end lost 4 bases, the J end lost 0 bases, and 7 bases lay between the germline ends. This CDR3 comprises 15 residues. The CDR3 DNA reads TGTGCCAGCAGTTGGTCCAGCTCTGGGGCCAACGTCCTGACTTTC. This encodes CASSWSSSGANVLTF.

This clonotype came up once. The rearrangement uses TRBV6-5 and TRBJ1-2; the match to TRBD1 covers 8 bases. V lost 0 bases to trimming and J lost 6 bases; unmatched junction nucleotides: 6. This CDR3 is 15 amino acids long. Germline CDR1 is MNHEY and CDR2 is SVGAGI. The CDR3 sequence is CASSYSLQGANGYTF. The CDR3 DNA sequence: TGTGCCAGCAGTTACTCTCTGCAGGGGGCTAATGGCTACACCTTC.

This clonotype showed up just a few times. This chain joins TRBV7-8 and TRBJ1-5; 11 bases are a match to TRBD1. J gave up 6 bases and V 5 bases, and 6 bases lay outside the gene matches. The germline V gene encodes CDR1 SGHVS and CDR2 FQNEAQ. The CDR3 runs to 15 residues. This chain's CDR3 is CASSPEGTGGQPQHF. The CDR3 DNA reads as TGTGCCAGCAGCCCAGAAGGGACAGGGGGTCAGCCCCAGCATTTT.

The chain employs TRBV10-1 and TRBJ2-7; D call uncertain. The CDR3 sequence is 13 residues long. CDR1 and CDR2 from the germline V gene are WNHNN and SYGVQD (reference sequence). The germline V and J ends were trimmed by 4 bases and 0 bases, with 7 bases remaining between them. DNA for the CDR3: TGCGCCAGCAGTGTGGACCTCTCCTACGAGCAGTACTTC. Translating gives CASSVDLSYEQYF.

The CDR3 DNA is TGTGCCAGCAGCTCGCCCGACAGGGAAGACACCGGGGAGCTGTTTTTT. Translating gives CASSSPDREDTGELFF. V usage is TRBV7-9 and J usage is TRBJ2-2, with 7 nucleotides matching TRBD1. Per germline, CDR1 SEHNR and CDR2 FQNEAQ (reference sequence). This CDR3 is built from 16 residues. Germline trimming cut 4 bases from V and 3 bases from J; bases unmatched to any gene: 8.

The rearrangement uses TRBV15 and TRBJ1-2; the match to TRBD1 covers 7 bases. CDR1 is LNHNV, CDR2 YYDKDF, per germline (reference sequence). The V segment lost 0 bases and the J segment 2 bases; nucleotides outside the gene matches: 6. The length of the CDR3 is 16 residues. The CDR3: CATSREDGTANYGYTF. CDR3 coding DNA: TGTGCCACCAGCAGAGAAGACGGGACAGCCAACTATGGCTACACCTTC.

V usage is TRBV18 and J usage is TRBJ1-1; 9 nucleotides match TRBD1. Germline assignment: CDR1 KGHSH and CDR2 LQKENI. V was clipped by 1 base and J by 5 bases; unmatched bases: 5. The CDR3 is 15 residues long. The CDR3 sequence: CASSPRTGEGTEAFF. In nucleotides, the CDR3 is TGTGCCAGCTCACCACGGACAGGGGAAGGGACTGAAGCTTTCTTT.

This clonotype has more than one count but fewer than ten. V usage is TRBV7-9 and J usage is TRBJ1-5; tentative D call: TRBD1 (6 bases). CDR1 is SEHNR and CDR2 is FQNEAQ in the germline V gene (reference sequence). The CDR3 totals 16 residues. Trimming left V 2 bases short and J 7 bases short, with 18 bases between. The CDR3 region is CASSLNAVQGEQPQHF. In nucleotides, the CDR3 is TGTGCCAGCAGCTTAAATGCTGTACAGGGAGAACAGCCCCAGCATTTT.

In its sample, this clonotype was seen a few times. The chain has TRBV5-1 and TRBJ1-1, with D hard to call. V was trimmed by 0 bases and J by 9 bases, leaving 9 bases between them. The CDR3 runs to 12 residues. Per the germline V gene, CDR1 is SGHRS and CDR2 is YFSETQ. The chain's CDR3 is CASSLGPTQAFF. Written as DNA, the CDR3 is TGCGCCAGCAGCTTGGGTCCCACCCAAGCTTTCTTT.

This clonotype appeared a few times. The genes are TRBV3-1 and TRBJ2-7; 8 bases line up with TRBD2. The V segment lost 4 bases and the J segment 0 bases; nucleotides outside the gene matches: 8. Germline CDR1 LGHDT, CDR2 YNNKEL (reference sequence). This CDR3 contains 16 residues. DNA of the CDR3: TGTGCCAGCAGCCCCTTCCCGGGGGGGAGCTCCTACGAGCAGTACTTC. This sequence encodes CASSPFPGGSSYEQYF.

The gene calls are TRBV7-2 and TRBJ2-5, with 7 bases aligning to TRBD2. CDR1 and CDR2 (germline): SGHTA, FQGNSA. This CDR3 has 13 amino acids. V trimming: 8 bases; J trimming: 3 bases; junction bases outside the gene matches: 6. CDR3 in DNA: TGTGCCAGCCTCCGGGGGACTAAAGAGACCCAGTACTTC. This translates into CASLRGTKETQYF. The variable domain in full, completed from reference TRBV7-2 and TRBJ2-5, reads GAGVSQSPSNKVTEKGKDVELRCDPISGHTALYWYRQSLGQGLEFLIYFQGNSAPDKSGLPSDRFSAERTGGSVSTLTIQRTQQEDSAVYLCASLRGTKETQYFGPGTRLLVL.

This clonotype was counted only a few times. This sequence joins TRBV5-4 and TRBJ1-5; D call uncertain. This CDR3 is 13 amino acids long. V shed 0 bases and J shed 4 bases, with 5 bases lying between them. Germline V lookup: CDR1 SGHNT, CDR2 YYREEE (reference sequence). In DNA, the CDR3 is TGTGCCAGCAGCTTGGACCGGAATCAGCCCCAGCATTTT. Encoded protein: CASSLDRNQPQHF. The whole variable domain, remainder taken from reference TRBV5-4 and TRBJ1-5, is ETGVTQSPTHLIKTRGQQVTLRCSSQSGHNTVSWYQQALGQGPQFIFQYYREEENGRGNFPPRFSGLQFPNYSSELNVNALELDDSALYLCASSLDRNQPQHFGDGTRLSIL.